The 14 T cell receptor beta chains below come from one sample, sequenced in a study of shared clonotypes between healthy human individuals. Generated by immunoSEQ multiplex PCR, the TCRdb table keeps only in-frame clones and is missing some. Seen here are 2 million to 3 million clones, around nine tenths observed once, and the top ten hold over 0.12%. Sequences were obtained from naive CD4+ T cells sorted from blood. Subset here: CD45RA+ positively selected. The receptors were sampled from a man in his late teens or twenties in good health.

The CDR3 DNA reads TGTGCCAGCAGCCAAGGGGCCGGACAGGGCTATGGCTACACCTTC. Its translation is CASSQGAGQGYGYTF. The chain recombines TRBV14 with TRBJ1-2; 8 bases align to TRBD1. This CDR3 is 15 amino acids long. Germline CDR1 reads SGHDN; CDR2 reads FVKESK. Trimming cost V 1 base and J 4 bases; bases outside gene matches: 5.

The chain couples TRBV14 to TRBJ2-7; either TRBD1 or TRBD2 may supply D (5 bases each). This CDR3 region has 16 residues. The ends were cut back, 0 bases at V and 2 bases at J, with 14 bases in the middle. Germline CDR1 and CDR2: SGHDN and FVKESK. The CDR3 spells CASSQDSARETYEQYF. CDR3 coding DNA: TGTGCCAGCAGCCAAGATTCGGCCAGGGAGACCTACGAGCAGTACTTC.

The V call is TRBV4-1, the J call TRBJ1-4; D gene uncertain. The CDR3 is made up of 15 amino acids. The germline V and J ends were trimmed by 3 bases and 0 bases, with 8 bases remaining between them. Looked up from germline, CDR1 is MGHRA and CDR2 is YSYEKL. Here the CDR3 reads CASSHPVATNEKLFF. The CDR3 bases are TGCGCCAGCAGCCATCCCGTAGCAACTAATGAAAAACTGTTTTTT.

The V gene is TRBV7-3, the J gene TRBJ2-3; D unresolved. Trimming took off 5 bases at V and 6 bases at J, with 12 bases between the two ends. The CDR3 loop spans 13 amino acids. CDR1 and CDR2 (germline): SGHTA, FQGTGA. CDR3: CASSQSGSDTQYF. In DNA form, the CDR3 reads TGTGCCAGCAGCCAGAGTGGGTCGGATACGCAGTATTTT.

The chain carries TRBV7-9 and TRBJ2-2; 7 bases match TRBD2. The J segment lost 1 base and the V segment lost 2 bases, leaving 1 base of the junction unmatched. In germline, CDR1 is SEHNR, CDR2 FQNEAQ (reference sequence). This CDR3 comprises 15 residues. CDR3 sequence: CASSLLAVNTGELFF. The CDR3, as DNA: TGTGCCAGCAGCTTACTAGCGGTGAACACCGGGGAGCTGTTTTTT. Supplemented by reference TRBV7-9 and TRBJ2-2, the full variable domain reads DTGVSQNPRHKITKRGQNVTFRCDPISEHNRLYWYRQTLGQGPEFLTYFQNEAQLEKSRLLSDRFSAERPKGSFSTLEIQRTEQGDSAMYLCASSLLAVNTGELFFGEGSRLTVL.

This chain uses TRBV5-1 with TRBJ2-7, with TRBD1 identical over 8 bases. CDR1 and CDR2 (germline): SGHRS, YFSETQ. With V trimmed by 5 bases and J by 6 bases, 7 bases remained unmatched. The CDR3 runs to 13 residues. Here the CDR3 reads CASRGQGGGEQYF. The CDR3 DNA reads TGCGCCAGCAGAGGACAGGGAGGTGGCGAGCAGTACTTC. Combining the CDR3 with reference TRBV5-1 and TRBJ2-7 gives the whole variable domain KAGVTQTPRYLIKTRGQQVTLSCSPISGHRSVSWYQQTPGQGLQFLFEYFSETQRNKGNFPGRFSGRQFSNSRSEMNVSTLELGDSALYLCASRGQGGGEQYFGPGTRLTVT.

About this clone: This same CDR3 is encoded by further DNA sequences in the sample. CDR3: CASSLGSNTGELFF. The CDR3 DNA reads TGCGCCAGCAGCTTGGGGTCCAACACCGGGGAGCTGTTTTTT. This chain links TRBV5-1 with TRBJ2-2; no reliable D call. Germline V CDR1 and CDR2: SGHRS, YFSETQ. The CDR3 length is 14 residues. The V end lost 0 bases, the J end lost 2 bases, and 5 bases lay between the germline ends.

About this clone: The sample has other DNA sequences that encode this CDR3 too. The V call is TRBV10-3, the J call TRBJ2-7, with TRBD1 matching over 7 bases. J was trimmed by 3 bases and V by 3 bases; bases with no gene match: 5. CDR3 size: 14 residues. Looked up from germline, CDR1 is ENHRY and CDR2 is SYGVKD. CDR3 nucleotide sequence: TGTGCCATCAGTGAATCAGGGGGAATCTACGAGCAGTACTTC. It is translated as CAISESGGIYEQYF.

This clone has just a few counts. Other nucleotide sequences in the sample specify the same CDR3. The chain carries TRBV10-3 and TRBJ2-7; no definite D call. The V gene lost 3 bases and the J gene lost 2 bases, with 5 bases spanning the gap. CDR1 is ENHRY and CDR2 is SYGVKD in the germline V gene. The CDR3 is 12 amino acids. The CDR3 DNA is TGTGCCATCAGTGACGGAACCTACGAGCAGTACTTC. Protein sequence: CAISDGTYEQYF.

V gene TRBV13 combines with J gene TRBJ1-1; D might be TRBD1 (5 bases). Trimming left V 0 bases short and J 6 bases short, with 14 bases between. CDR1 PRHDT and CDR2 FYEKMQ come from the germline V gene (reference sequence). There are 15 residues in the CDR3. The CDR3 region has the DNA TGTGCCAGCAGCTTAGGAACAGGCCTCGGGCCTGAAGCTTTCTTT. This codes for CASSLGTGLGPEAFF.

The CDR3 region is CASSTSGGSYEQYF. CDR3 nucleotide sequence: TGTGCCAGTAGTACCTCGGGTGGGTCCTACGAGCAGTACTTC. The chain couples TRBV19 to TRBJ2-7; unclear D gene. The ends were cut back, 4 bases at V and 1 base at J, with 11 bases in the middle. Germline-derived CDR1 and CDR2 are LNHDA and SQIVND (reference sequence). This CDR3 contains 14 residues. The whole variable domain, filled in from reference TRBV19 and TRBJ2-7, reads DGGITQSPKYLFRKEGQNVTLSCEQNLNHDAMYWYRQDPGQGLRLIYYSQIVNDFQKGDIAEGYSVSREKKESFPLTVTSAQKNPTAFYLCASSTSGGSYEQYFGPGTRLTVT.

The J gene is TRBJ2-3, the V gene TRBV2; D might be TRBD1 or TRBD2, each matching 5 bases. V was shortened by 5 bases and J by 5 bases, with 11 bases between the two germline ends. In germline, CDR1 is SNHLY, CDR2 FYNNEI. The CDR3 totals 13 residues. CDR3 nucleotide sequence: TGTGCCAGCAGTAGGGACCGAAGAGATACGCAGTATTTT. This encodes CASSRDRRDTQYF.

This chain joins TRBV25-1 and TRBJ2-1; 7 bases are shared with TRBD1. V gave up 0 bases and J gave up 1 base; unmatched junction bases: 6. This CDR3 is built from 17 residues. From germline, CDR1 is MGHDK and CDR2 SYGVNS. The DNA of the CDR3 is TGTGCCAGCAGTGAATATATCGGCAGGGGGTCCTACAATGAGCAGTTCTTC. It codes for CASSEYIGRGSYNEQFF. Looking up the rest from reference TRBV25-1 and TRBJ2-1 gives the full variable domain: EADIYQTPRYLVIGTGKKITLECSQTMGHDKMYWYQQDPGMELHLIHYSYGVNSTEKGDLSSESTVSRIRTEHFPLTLESARPSHTSQYLCASSEYIGRGSYNEQFFGPGTRLTVL.

The chain recombines TRBV2 with TRBJ2-1; the match to TRBD2 covers 7 bases. V lost 4 bases, J lost 2 bases, and 5 bases stayed unmatched. CDR1 is SNHLY, CDR2 FYNNEI, per germline. The CDR3 has 15 amino acids. The CDR3 here is CASSAGGPTYNEQFF. CDR3 DNA: TGTGCCAGCAGTGCGGGAGGCCCTACCTACAATGAGCAGTTCTTC. Together with reference TRBV2 and TRBJ2-1, the CDR3 gives the full variable domain: EPEVTQTPSHQVTQMGQEVILRCVPISNHLYFYWYRQILGQKVEFLVSFYNNEISEKSEIFDDQFSVERPDGSNFTLKIRSTKLEDSAMYFCASSAGGPTYNEQFFGPGTRLTVL.